This TCR beta chain came from a study of post-analysis software for immune sequencing data (dated by TCRdb to about 2015). With regard to the full study: Disease courses on record covered relapsing-remitting, secondary progressive and progressive-relapsing multiple sclerosis, though some patients had no subtype annotation. Patient repertoires were compared against about twelve previously published healthy control repertoires from donors aged 6 to 25 years. A subset of samples was prepared in parallel using single-end sample barcoding, then pooled and co-amplified after Illumina adapter ligation.

Libraries were made using PCR. The listed sequencing device is Illumina HiSeq 2500. Unique molecular identifiers were incorporated into TCR beta cDNA libraries to reduce PCR and sequencing biases. Approximately 500,000 cDNA molecules were obtained for every 1 to 10 million input T cells, so each molecule roughly corresponded to one T cell. The patient libraries were prepared and sequenced using the same protocol as the earlier healthy control dataset. Within a given batch, samples were prepared together, multiplexed and sequenced on the same HiSeq lane. Under the source paper's analysis protocol: Raw barcoded reads were processed with MIGEC, and single-read molecular identifier groups were discarded before consensus assembly and CDR3 extraction. Clonotype tables were post-analysed with VDJtools, normalizing diversity by down-sampling all datasets to the smallest sample size. To correct batch-related cross-sample contamination, repertoire overlap clustering matched CDR3 amino acid sequences but not nucleotide sequences. Clones were called with MiXCR by TCRdb after fastp trimmed the public reads at Q25, and only in-frame beta chains were retained. Duplicate CDR3 protein sequences are folded into a single record with the most common DNA and genes. These V and J calls derive from TCRdb rather than the authors' analysis. The sample table holds almost 700,000 distinct CDR3 sequences, of which 59% were seen once. In total, the top ten clones hold around 10% of the sample.

In regard to this clonotype: There is no known antigen for this receptor. Base qualities are not provided; no much larger clone lies one nucleotide away.

What the research found in general, with its limitations: Strong co-clustering of samples prepared in the same batch was shown by direct clustering with F measure, prompting a batch-effect correction. The control group was slightly older than the multiple sclerosis patient group. A few TRBV segments, including TRBV5-6, TRBV5-1 and TRBV20-1, were significantly more frequent in patients than controls. Compared with controls, multiple sclerosis patients had significantly lower normalized Chao1 diversity, a finding suggesting substantial peripheral T-cell clonal expansion.

TCR beta repertoires were profiled from peripheral blood of about a dozen young patients with multiple sclerosis to demonstrate the VDJtools post-analysis software. Multiple sclerosis patients were children and adolescents aged roughly 6 to 16 years. V lost 5 bases and J lost 5 bases; the stretch between them is 13 bases long. Spanning cysteine to phenylalanine, the CDR3 consists of 14 amino acids. The entry retains the CDR3 DNA only, 42 bases that are in frame from base 1. The germline V gene yields SGHTA for CDR1 and FQGNSA for CDR2. This chain joins TRBV7-2 to TRBJ1-5, with the D gene not confidently named. The material sequenced was blood. The clonotype comes from a girl aged 2 to 9 with multiple sclerosis. Read as DNA, the sequence is TGTGCCAGCAGCCAAGACGGGGAGTATCAGCCCCAGCATTTT. This gives the protein CASSQDGEYQPQHF.